This paragraph reports one T cell receptor (beta chain). This sample is drawn from a study of T-cell reconstitution after alpha-beta-depleted transplantation in children. The TCRbeta library was prepared with unique molecular identifiers. Via MiXCR, TCRdb re-called the PCR reads, giving one row per CDR3 protein. The repertoire consists of about 340,000 distinct CDR3 sequences, with 15% to 20% occurring once and the leading ten covering about 41%. The V gene's germline CDR1 is DFQATT and CDR2 SNEGSKA (reference sequence). The CDR3 has 18 residues. J lost 0 bases, V lost 5 bases, and 15 bases had no gene match.

The sequence derives from a male patient aged 2-9 years who had a stem cell transplant for acute lymphoblastic leukemia, so the T cells may come from the graft donor. The sequencing used PBMCs, mostly from graft donor cells, collected 360 days after TCRalphabeta/CD19-depleted stem cell transplant. The chain carries TRBV20-1 and TRBJ2-1, with 8 bases matching TRBD2. CDR3 residues: CSAPPLADFHSSYNEQFF. CDR3 bases: TGCAGTGCTCCACCACTAGCGGACTTTCATAGCTCCTACAATGAGCAGTTCTTC.